Shown below are 26 T cell receptor beta chains from a single sample sequenced in a study of blood T cell repertoires in COVID-19. Generated by immunoSEQ multiplex PCR, the TCRdb table keeps only in-frame clones and is missing some. Of roughly 230,000 clones listed, approximately 77% are singletons. Source material: peripheral blood. Receptors were obtained from a woman aged 80 or older with acute or convalescent COVID-19.

The rearrangement links TRBV3-1 (or the pseudogene TRBV3-2) to TRBJ2-3; the D gene is possibly TRBD1 (5 bases). V was shortened by 0 bases and J by 2 bases, with 12 bases between the two germline ends. CDR3 length: 16 residues. The germline V gene has CDR1 LGHDT and CDR2 YNNKEL (reference sequence). CDR3 DNA: TGTGCCAGCAGCCAAGATAAGGCAGGGAACACAGATACGCAGTATTTT. Amino acid sequence: CASSQDKAGNTDTQYF.

The table lists this clone with a few counts. The rearrangement uses TRBV5-5 and TRBJ1-4; perhaps TRBD1 as D (5 bases). Trimming pared 6 bases from V and 5 bases from J, leaving 11 bases between. The germline CDR1 and CDR2 sequences are SGHKS and YYEKEE (reference sequence). This CDR3 has 13 amino acids. The CDR3 is CASTWQGNEKLFF. The DNA of the CDR3 is TGTGCCAGCACTTGGCAGGGAAATGAAAAACTGTTTTTT.

This clone was seen once. V gene TRBV29-1 combines with J gene TRBJ1-2; TRBD1 might be the D (6 bases). The CDR3 is 11 residues long. V lost 7 bases to trimming and J lost 2 bases, with 8 bases between them. Germline V CDR1 and CDR2: SQVTM, ANQGSEA. The CDR3, as DNA: TGCAGCGGGACAGTCAACTATGGCTACACCTTC. This encodes CSGTVNYGYTF.

The sample holds a few counts of this clone. This chain links TRBV23-1 with TRBJ1-1; D gene uncertain. TRBV23-1 is designated an ORF whose function remains uncertain. The CDR3 runs 17 residues. Trimming removed 0 bases from V and 2 bases from J, with 16 bases in between. The CDR3 is CASSQSHRWAANTEAFF. The CDR3, as DNA: TGCGCCAGCAGTCAATCGCACCGCTGGGCCGCTAACACTGAAGCTTTCTTT.

The chain has TRBV21-1 and TRBJ1-3; the DNA was not compared with TRBD1, the D call given in the table. TRBV21-1 is assigned pseudogene status. The CDR3 covers 16 residues. The CDR3 reads CASSKSDRRAGNTIYF. The CDR3 DNA sequence: TGTGCCAGCAGCAAATCGGACAGGAGAGCTGGAAACACCATATATTTT.

The J gene is TRBJ1-4, the V gene TRBV5-1, with TRBD1 matching 8 bases. CDR3 length: 14 amino acids. Germline-derived CDR1 and CDR2 are SGHRS and YFSETQ. The junction had 6 bases not matched to a gene; V was cut back by 4 bases and J by 7 bases. This chain's CDR3 is CASSTDRGVEKLFF. CDR3 sequence (DNA): TGCGCCAGCAGCACCGACAGGGGAGTTGAAAAACTGTTTTTT.

A single count supports this clone. The genes are TRBV3-1 (or the pseudogene TRBV3-2) and TRBJ2-1; D is undetermined. Trimming took off 11 bases at V and 4 bases at J, with 12 bases between the two ends. The germline CDR1 and CDR2 sequences are LGHDT and YNNKEL (reference sequence). The CDR3 consists of 12 residues. This chain's CDR3 is CAASRGYNEQFF. The CDR3 region has the DNA TGTGCCGCGAGCAGAGGTTACAATGAGCAGTTCTTC.

This chain links TRBV2 with TRBJ2-2; D may be TRBD1 (6 bases). Trimming shortened V by 7 bases and J by 4 bases, and 10 bases separated the two germline ends. Germline-derived CDR1 and CDR2 are SNHLY and FYNNEI. The CDR3 has 13 amino acids. The CDR3 coding sequence is TGTGCCAGCACCACAGGGCTCACCGGGGAGCTGTTTTTT. This encodes CASTTGLTGELFF.

This clone was seen a few times. The chain has TRBV6-6 and TRBJ2-2; TRBD1 might be the D (5 bases). The V end lost 5 bases, the J end lost 3 bases, and 10 bases lay between the germline ends. This CDR3 region has 14 residues. Germline values: CDR1 MNHNY, CDR2 SVGAGI (reference sequence). Here the CDR3 reads CASSPGKDTGELFF. The CDR3 nucleotides read TGTGCCAGCAGTCCAGGGAAAGACACCGGGGAGCTGTTTTTT.

This chain joins TRBV5-8 and TRBJ1-5; possible D gene TRBD1, 6 bases. The V and J ends lost 3 bases and 3 bases respectively, with 10 bases between them. The germline CDR1 and CDR2 sequences are SGHTS and YDEGEE. The CDR3 is 14 residues long. Here the CDR3 reads CASSSGVTNQPQHF. CDR3 bases: TGTGCCAGCAGCTCAGGGGTTACCAATCAGCCCCAGCATTTT.

The chain couples TRBV20-1 to TRBJ1-4; perhaps TRBD1 as D (5 bases). V was cut by 6 bases and J by 3 bases, with 11 bases left in between. Looked up from germline, CDR1 is DFQATT and CDR2 is SNEGSKA (reference sequence). The CDR3 contains 13 residues. The CDR3 reads CSASGGANEKLFF. The CDR3 DNA reads TGCAGTGCAAGTGGGGGGGCTAATGAAAAACTGTTTTTT.

The chain uses TRBV13 and TRBJ1-2; TRBD1 is a possible D gene (5 bases). V dropped 6 bases and J dropped 1 base, with 18 bases sitting between them. CDR3 length: 16 amino acids. Germline CDR1 and CDR2: PRHDT and FYEKMQ (reference sequence). CDR3 sequence (DNA): TGTGCCAGCAGTTGGGGCGGGAACCTCCGTAACTATGGCTACACCTTC. This encodes CASSWGGNLRNYGYTF.

The genes are TRBV7-2 and TRBJ1-5; TRBD1 matches 10 bases. CDR3 length: 16 residues. The trim removed 1 base at V and 6 bases at J, leaving 6 bases unmatched. The germline gives CDR1 SGHTA, CDR2 FQGNSA. CDR3 sequence: CASSLGSGQGSQPQHF. Here the CDR3 DNA reads TGTGCCAGCAGCTTAGGTTCGGGACAGGGGAGTCAGCCCCAGCATTTT. Looking up the rest from reference TRBV7-2 and TRBJ1-5 gives the full variable domain: GAGVSQSPSNKVTEKGKDVELRCDPISGHTALYWYRQSLGQGLEFLIYFQGNSAPDKSGLPSDRFSAERTGGSVSTLTIQRTQQEDSAVYLCASSLGSGQGSQPQHFGDGTRLSIL.

The CDR3 DNA sequence: TGTGCCAGCAGTTCCCCCGGGGGTTCGAACACTGAAGCTTTCTTT. Amino acids: CASSSPGGSNTEAFF. V and J are TRBV6-5 and TRBJ1-1; a weak D match, TRBD1 (5 bases). CDR3 length: 15 residues. Germline V CDR1 and CDR2: MNHEY, SVGAGI. Trimming stripped 4 bases from V and 1 base from J, with 13 bases between.

This clone has just one count. The CDR3: CASSYREGYEQYF. For the CDR3, the DNA is TGTGCCAGCAGCTACAGGGAAGGTTACGAGCAGTACTTC. The gene calls are TRBV11-2 and TRBJ2-7, with a tentative D call TRBD1 (6 bases). Germline V gene sequence: CDR1 SGHAT, CDR2 FQNNGV. The CDR3 consists of 13 residues. Trimming pared 4 bases from V and 4 bases from J, leaving 11 bases between. The variable domain in full, completed from reference TRBV11-2 and TRBJ2-7, reads EAGVAQSPRYKIIEKRQSVAFWCNPISGHATLYWYQQILGQGPKLLIQFQNNGVVDDSQLPKDRFSAERLKGVDSTLKIQPAKLEDSAVYLCASSYREGYEQYFGPGTRLTVT.

The J gene is TRBJ1-5, the V gene TRBV19; 8 bases are a match to TRBD1. Germline CDR1 LNHDA, CDR2 SQIVND (reference sequence). Germline trimming cut 0 bases from V and 5 bases from J; bases unmatched to any gene: 3. The CDR3 loop spans 15 amino acids. The CDR3, as DNA: TGTGCCAGTAGTATAGATCGGACAGGGTATCAGCCCCAGCATTTT. As protein: CASSIDRTGYQPQHF.

The V call is TRBV7-2, the J call TRBJ1-4, with D unclear. V gave up 2 bases and J gave up 6 bases, with 13 bases separating them. CDR1 and CDR2 (germline): SGHTA, FQGNSA. This CDR3 has 15 amino acids. For the CDR3, the DNA is TGTGCCAGCAGCTTATTAGGTCGGGTACATGAAAAACTGTTTTTT. This gives the protein CASSLLGRVHEKLFF.

This clone was seen a few times. The V call is TRBV19, the J call TRBJ2-7; TRBD1 aligns across 9 bases. Germline assignment: CDR1 LNHDA and CDR2 SQIVND (reference sequence). V lost 5 bases and J lost 6; bases outside the gene matches: 8. This CDR3 comprises 14 residues. CDR3 nucleotides: TGTGCCAGTAGTCTGACAGGGGGTCAGGCCGAGCAGTACTTC. Translation gives CASSLTGGQAEQYF.

The chain employs TRBV7-2 and TRBJ1-2; tentative D call: TRBD1 (6 bases). V was cut by 1 base and J by 4 bases, with 16 bases left in between. This CDR3 contains 16 residues. In germline, CDR1 is SGHTA, CDR2 FQGNSA. The DNA for the CDR3 is TGTGCCAGCAGCTTAGGGATGGATACAGGGATCTATGGCTACACCTTC. It translates to CASSLGMDTGIYGYTF.

The chain joins TRBV9 to TRBJ2-5; maybe TRBD2 (7 bases). This CDR3 contains 15 residues. V was shortened by 3 bases and J by 5 bases, with 17 bases between the two germline ends. Germline loops: CDR1 SGDLS, CDR2 YYNGEE. CDR3 protein: CASSGSRGGRETQYF. DNA for the CDR3: TGTGCCAGCAGCGGGTCTAGGGGGGGTCGGGAGACCCAGTACTTC.

This clone was seen only a few times. The chain carries TRBV6-6 and TRBJ2-3; D unresolved. Germline lookup yields CDR1 MNHNY and CDR2 SVGAGI (reference sequence). Trimming pared 5 bases from V and 2 bases from J, leaving 5 bases between. The CDR3 extends over 12 amino acids. CDR3 sequence: CASSVYTDTQYF. As DNA, the CDR3 is TGTGCCAGCAGTGTCTACACAGATACGCAGTATTTT.

This clone was seen only a few times. The chain recombines TRBV4-3 with TRBJ2-3, with 10 bases aligning to TRBD2. Germline CDR1 reads LGHNA; CDR2 reads YSLEER. CDR3 length: 17 amino acids. The J segment lost 2 bases and the V segment lost 1 base, leaving 6 bases of the junction unmatched. CDR3 bases: TGCGCCAGCAGCCAAGTTGCTAGCGGGGGACCCACAGATACGCAGTATTTT. Its protein product is CASSQVASGGPTDTQYF.

This clone was found once. J is TRBJ2-3 and V is TRBV3-1 (or the pseudogene TRBV3-2); 9 bases line up with TRBD1. Germline V gene data show CDR1 as LGHDT and CDR2 as YNNKEL (reference sequence). V was pared by 3 bases and J by 1 base, with 8 bases of the junction left unmatched. The CDR3 has 17 residues. This chain's CDR3 is CASSQGRTGARTDTQYF. In DNA, the CDR3 is TGTGCCAGCAGCCAGGGCAGGACAGGGGCTCGCACAGATACGCAGTATTTT.

This chain joins TRBV15 and TRBJ1-1; 9 positions match TRBD1. V trimming: 5 bases; J trimming: 5 bases; junction bases outside the gene matches: 0. Germline CDR1 and CDR2: LNHNV and YYDKDF (reference sequence). This CDR3 contains 12 residues. The CDR3 nucleotides read TGTGCCACCAGCGGGACAGGGACTGAAGCTTTCTTT. Translating gives CATSGTGTEAFF.

The CDR3 coding sequence is TGTGCCAGCAGTGGGGCCGAATCTGGAAACACCATATATTTT. Translated, it gives CASSGAESGNTIYF. The rearrangement joins TRBV2 to TRBJ1-3; no clear D. CDR1 and CDR2 (germline): SNHLY, FYNNEI. V lost 4 bases to trimming and J lost 1 base, with 8 bases between them. CDR3 length: 14 residues.

V gene TRBV10-3 combines with J gene TRBJ1-5; TRBD1 might be the D (5 bases). Germline CDR1 is ENHRY and CDR2 is SYGVKD. The V end lost 3 bases, the J end lost 2 bases, and 8 bases lay between the germline ends. The CDR3 consists of 14 residues. The CDR3 sequence is CAISDRGGNQPQHF. The CDR3, as DNA: TGTGCCATCAGTGATAGGGGTGGCAATCAGCCCCAGCATTTT.